The rows below give T cell receptor beta chains drawn from one sample of a study of blood T cells in healthy people across ages. TCRdb ran MiXCR on the 5' RACE reads and lists one entry per CDR3 protein. Among hundreds of thousands of distinct CDR3 sequences listed, roughly 47% were seen once. Sequenced sample: blood. These receptors were taken from a woman aged 55 to 70 in good health. Both conserved end residues are part of each CDR3. A D gene is named only where the DNA matches it firmly. Rows give clone size only sometimes, using once, few, many, or a class for an expanded clone.

V	D	size	J	DNA	CDR3
TRBV9	NA	few	TRBJ2-5	TGTGCCAGCAGCGTAGCGGCCGGAACCCAGTACTTC	CASSVAAGTQYF
TRBV25-1	NA	NA	TRBJ1-1	TGTGCCAGCCTTAAGGCGGGGAACACTGAAGCTTTCTTT	CASLKAGNTEAFF
TRBV5-1	TRBD2	few	TRBJ2-1	TGCGCCAGCAGCTTGGGGGGGACTAGCGGGAATGAGCAGTTCTTC	CASSLGGTSGNEQFF
TRBV5-1	TRBD2	many	TRBJ2-7	TGCGCCAGCAGCTCCGGGGGGAGCTCCTACGAGCAGTACTTC	CASSSGGSSYEQYF
TRBV3-1	TRBD2	few	TRBJ2-3	TGTGCCAGCAGCCAAAGAACGGGGGGGGTCGATACGCAGTATTTT	CASSQRTGGVDTQYF
TRBV28	TRBD1	few	TRBJ2-5	TGTGCCAGCAGTCGGAAGACAGGGGGAGTTAGCCAAGAGACCCAGTACTTC	CASSRKTGGVSQETQYF
TRBV4-3	NA	NA	TRBJ2-7	TGCGCCAGCAGCCAAGATCAGGCCAGTCCCTTCTCCTACGAGCAGTACTTC	CASSQDQASPFSYEQYF
TRBV7-3	TRBD2	NA	TRBJ2-5	TGTGCCAGCAGCTTTGCGGGAGCAGATGAGCAGTACTTC	CASSFAGADEQYF
TRBV6-5	TRBD1	once	TRBJ1-5	TGTGCCGCGATACTTACCCGACAGGGCCCTCTAGGGCCCCAGCATTTT	CAAILTRQGPLGPQHF
TRBV2	TRBD2	few	TRBJ2-7	TGTGCCAGCCGGACTAGCTTGGACGAGCAGTACTTC	CASRTSLDEQYF
TRBV3-1	TRBD2	NA	TRBJ2-7	TGTGCCAGCAGCCACAACCTAGCGGGTAGGCCTTTCGAGCAGTACTTC	CASSHNLAGRPFEQYF
TRBV3-1	TRBD2	NA	TRBJ2-4	TGTGCCAGCAGCCAGGGACTAGCGGGGGGCCGTATAACCTTAGCCAAAAACATTCAGTACTTC	CASSQGLAGGRITLAKNIQYF
TRBV6-5	NA	NA	TRBJ1-2	TGTGCCAGCAGTGATCAACCTTATGGCTACACCTTC	CASSDQPYGYTF
TRBV20-1	NA	few	TRBJ2-3	TGCAGTGCTCAAAGGAGCGGCCCCACAGATACGCAGTATTTT	CSAQRSGPTDTQYF
TRBV2	NA	few	TRBJ2-7	TGTGCCAGCGGGGAGGACAGGCAGTACGAGCAGTACTTC	CASGEDRQYEQYF
TRBV27	TRBD2	NA	TRBJ2-3	TGTGCCAGCAGTCTCCGACCTCTAGCGGGAAGGCCCACAGATACGCAGTATTTT	CASSLRPLAGRPTDTQYF
TRBV20-1	NA	NA	TRBJ1-2	TGCAGTGCTAGAGAGCAGGGCCACTATGGCTACACCTTC	CSAREQGHYGYTF
TRBV4-3	NA	NA	TRBJ1-2	TGCGCCAGCAGCCCACGGGCCGAAGATCCCTACACCTTC	CASSPRAEDPYTF
TRBV28	NA	NA	TRBJ2-6	TGTGCCAGCAGTTTAGCAGGGGTCGGCTCTGGGGCCAACGTCCTGACTTTC	CASSLAGVGSGANVLTF
TRBV25-1	NA	NA	TRBJ2-5	TGTGCCAGCAGTGAGTCCACGGGGACGAAGACCCAGTACTTC	CASSESTGTKTQYF
TRBV30	NA	few	TRBJ1-2	TGTGCCTGGAAGGGGAACTATGGCTACACCTTC	CAWKGNYGYTF
TRBV20-1	NA	NA	TRBJ2-7	TGCAGTGCCCAGCGGCGGGGAACCTACGAGCAGTACTTC	CSAQRRGTYEQYF
TRBV7-2	TRBD2	NA	TRBJ2-7	TGTGCCAGCAGCTTAGATAGCGGGGGCAGTCCCTACGAGCAGTACTTC	CASSLDSGGSPYEQYF
TRBV2	NA	few	TRBJ2-6	TGTGCCAGCAGTGCGGGGCTCGGGGCCAACGTCCTGACTTTC	CASSAGLGANVLTF
TRBV7-2	NA	many	TRBJ2-1	TGTGCCAGCAGCTTAGATACAGACAATGAGCAGTTCTTC	CASSLDTDNEQFF
TRBV20-1	TRBD1	NA	TRBJ1-1	TGCAGTGCTAGAGATGACAGGGTGAGCACTGAAGCTTTCTTT	CSARDDRVSTEAFF
TRBV6-1	TRBD2	few	TRBJ2-5	TGTGCCAGCAGCAGGACTAGCGGGAGATTTTCGGGGCGGGAGACCCAGTACTTC	CASSRTSGRFSGRETQYF
TRBV6-1	TRBD2	NA	TRBJ2-6	TGTGCCAGCAGCCAAAATGCGGGGGGGCGTGGGGCCAACGTCCTGACTTTC	CASSQNAGGRGANVLTF
TRBV12-3/TRBV12-4	NA	NA	TRBJ1-2	TGTGCCAGTGTTCCGAATGGGGTCCCCAATGGCTACACCTTC	CASVPNGVPNGYTF
TRBV12-5	TRBD2	NA	TRBJ2-2	TGTGCTAGTGGTTTCGCTAGCGGGGGGTTCACCGGGGAGCTGTTTTTT	CASGFASGGFTGELFF
TRBV14	NA	NA	TRBJ2-7	TGTGCCAGCCCTGGGGGATTTGATCGAAGGATCAACTACGAGCAGTACTTC	CASPGGFDRRINYEQYF
TRBV7-3	NA	many	TRBJ2-5	TGTGCCAGCAGCTCCCCAGGGATAGGGCAAGAGACCCAGTACTTC	CASSSPGIGQETQYF
TRBV20-1	NA	NA	TRBJ2-3	TGCAGTGCTAGAGATATAGCGGAGTCGGGTACGCAGTATTTT	CSARDIAESGTQYF
TRBV7-9	NA	NA	TRBJ2-5	TGTGCCAGCAGCTTAGGCGGGACCCCGAGGCGGCAAGAGACCCAGTACTTC	CASSLGGTPRRQETQYF
TRBV6-5	TRBD2	NA	TRBJ2-7	TGTGCCAGCAGTTCCATGAGGCTAGCGGGTGGCGAGCAGTACTTC	CASSSMRLAGGEQYF
TRBV27	TRBD1	NA	TRBJ2-1	TGTGCCAGCAGTTCAGCCGGGACAGGGGGTAGCAATGAGCAGTTCTTC	CASSSAGTGGSNEQFF
TRBV6-4	TRBD2	NA	TRBJ2-7	TGTGCCAGCAGTGAGGGTCTAGCGGACGAGCAGTACTTC	CASSEGLADEQYF
TRBV5-1	NA	many	TRBJ2-1	TGCGCCAGCAGCTTGGGTTTGGGGGAAGTGCAGTTCTTC	CASSLGLGEVQFF
TRBV4-3	NA	NA	TRBJ1-5	TGCGCCAGCAGCCAAGATCTTGGGGGTCGCAATCAGCCCCAGCATTTT	CASSQDLGGRNQPQHF